This T cell receptor beta chain was found in a study of T cell repertoires in cytomegalovirus infection. The CDR3 sequence is 15 residues long. V shed 0 bases, J shed 4 bases, and the junction held 6 bases outside the gene matches. Looked up from germline, CDR1 is MNHEY and CDR2 is SVGAGI. Study observations and caveats: Across the ex vivo response, the dominant clonotypes were HLA-C-restricted CMV-specific TCR beta clonotypes.

As for this clonotype: Its antigen remains unknown.

From the reads, TCRdb called clonotypes with MiXCR, one entry per CDR3 protein. The sample yields roughly 280,000 distinct CDR3 sequences, roughly an eighth seen once. The receptor's source is a human donor in good health (CMV status not recorded). Some clones in this sample may be carry-over from other donors' samples. This sequence joins TRBV6-5 and TRBJ2-7, with 7 bases matching TRBD2. The sequenced sample was PBMCs. The CDR3 here is CASSYSVLAVYEQYF. DNA for the CDR3: TGTGCCAGCAGTTACTCAGTCCTAGCGGTATACGAGCAGTACTTC.